Following are 31 T cell receptor beta chains from one sample sequenced in a study of cytomegalovirus exposure and HLA in healthy donors. Researchers ran the PCR with 60 Vbeta and 13 Jbeta primers. Some clones are missing from TCRdb's copy, which holds only in-frame ones; the method was immunoSEQ multiplex PCR. The sample has approximately 150,000 clones; 68% are singletons. Sequencing was performed on PBMCs. Receptors were obtained from a man aged 50 or older in good health and CMV-seronegative.

The V call is TRBV6-5, the J call TRBJ1-6; D is unresolved. Germline V gene sequence: CDR1 MNHEY, CDR2 SVGAGI. The CDR3 has 13 amino acids. Trimming took off 5 bases at V and 9 bases at J, with 11 bases between the two ends. CDR3 in DNA: TGTGCCAGCAGTCTCGGCCGGGGTTCACCCCTCCACTTT. Translated: CASSLGRGSPLHF.

The DNA of the CDR3 is TGTGCCAGCAGCCCGGGACAGGGGGCGGCTGGCTACACCTTC. Its translation is CASSPGQGAAGYTF. V is TRBV11-2 and J is TRBJ1-2; 12 nucleotides align to TRBD1. The CDR3 spans 14 residues. J lost 7 bases, V lost 5 bases, and 5 bases had no gene match. CDR1 is SGHAT and CDR2 is FQNNGV in the germline V gene.

The V call is TRBV25-1, the J call TRBJ1-2; D gene ambiguous. The CDR3 sequence is 15 residues long. Germline assignment: CDR1 MGHDK and CDR2 SYGVNS. V lost 3 bases to trimming and J lost 6 bases, with 17 bases between them. The CDR3 DNA reads as TGTGCCAGCAGTGATTTGAGCAGGTTGGGCGATGGCTACACCTTC. Translating gives CASSDLSRLGDGYTF.

This clone was observed once. CDR3 sequence (DNA): TGCAGCGTTGAAACGTCGGACAGCCTCTCCTACGAGCAGTACTTC. This codes for CSVETSDSLSYEQYF. V gene TRBV29-1 combines with J gene TRBJ2-7; a possible D gene is TRBD1 (6 bases). The germline V gene encodes CDR1 SQVTM and CDR2 ANQGSEA. The CDR3 totals 15 residues. The V gene lost 2 bases and the J gene lost 0 bases, with 14 bases spanning the gap.

This clone was recorded only once. The chain uses TRBV6-5 and TRBJ1-5; TRBD1 is a possible D gene (5 bases). CDR1 and CDR2 from the germline V gene are MNHEY and SVGAGI. The CDR3 contains 13 residues. Trimming shortened V by 6 bases and J by 4 bases, and 10 bases separated the two germline ends. The CDR3 loop reads CASREGRNQPQHF. The CDR3 DNA is TGTGCCAGCAGGGAGGGGAGGAATCAGCCCCAGCATTTT.

This clone was seen just once. The V call is TRBV19, the J call TRBJ2-3; 9 bases align to TRBD1. Per germline, CDR1 LNHDA and CDR2 SQIVND (reference sequence). V trimming: 6 bases; J trimming: 11 bases; junction bases outside the gene matches: 12. CDR3 length: 14 residues. The CDR3, as DNA: TGTGCCAGTAGGTCCGGGACAGGGTACATAGTGCAGTATTTT. This translates into CASRSGTGYIVQYF.

V gene TRBV9 combines with J gene TRBJ2-2; 10 bases align to TRBD1. The CDR3 is made up of 15 amino acids. Germline trimming cut 2 bases from V and 7 bases from J; bases unmatched to any gene: 5. Per germline, CDR1 SGDLS and CDR2 YYNGEE. In DNA, the CDR3 is TGTGCCAGCAGCGTGGGACAGGGGTTTAACGGGGAGCTGTTTTTT. Residues: CASSVGQGFNGELFF.

This chain joins TRBV19 and TRBJ1-2, with TRBD1 matching 10 bases. V was clipped by 5 bases and J by 2 bases; unmatched bases: 8. The CDR3 runs to 16 residues. Germline CDR1 reads LNHDA; CDR2 reads SQIVND (reference sequence). In DNA, the CDR3 is TGTGCCAGTAGTCTGACCGGGACAGGGGCAAACTATGGCTACACCTTC. Protein: CASSLTGTGANYGYTF.

V usage is TRBV5-6 and J usage is TRBJ1-1; unclear D gene. V lost 5 bases to trimming and J lost 7 bases, with 15 bases between them. Germline V lookup: CDR1 SGHDT, CDR2 YYEEEE. This CDR3 region has 13 residues. CDR3 DNA: TGTGCCAGCAGGGCTGGGTACGCGGATGAAGCTTTCTTT. Translation gives CASRAGYADEAFF.

The rearrangement links TRBV29-1 to TRBJ1-6; no reliable D call. V shed 7 bases and J shed 3 bases, with 10 bases lying between them. The CDR3 sequence is 13 residues long. From germline, CDR1 is SQVTM and CDR2 ANQGSEA. CDR3 coding DNA: TGCAGCGCCGCCGCGGACTATAATTCACCCCTCCACTTT. Translating it yields CSAAADYNSPLHF. The full variable domain, completed using reference TRBV29-1 and TRBJ1-6, is SAVISQKPSRDICQRGTSLTIQCQVDSQVTMMFWYRQQPGQSLTLIATANQGSEATYESGFVIDKFPISRPNLTFSTLTVSNMSPEDSSIYLCSAAADYNSPLHFGNGTRLTVT.

The chain combines TRBV28 with TRBJ1-4, with D possibly being TRBD1 (6 bases). This CDR3 region has 16 residues. Germline CDR1 and CDR2: MDHEN and SYDVKM. Trimming stripped 3 bases from V and 6 bases from J, with 17 bases between. CDR3 nucleotides: TGTGCCAGCAGTTTCTCTCCAGGGGCCGATCATGAAAAACTGTTTTTT. Translated: CASSFSPGADHEKLFF. The full variable domain, with the rest looked up from reference TRBV28 and TRBJ1-4, is DVKVTQSSRYLVKRTGEKVFLECVQDMDHENMFWYRQDPGLGLRLIYFSYDVKMKEKGDIPEGYSVSREKKERFSLILESASTNQTSMYLCASSFSPGADHEKLFFGSGTQLSVL.

The V call is TRBV7-2, the J call TRBJ1-3; possibly TRBD1 for D (5 bases). The CDR3 contains 15 residues. The germline V and J ends were trimmed by 5 bases and 4 bases, with 15 bases remaining between them. The germline V gene has CDR1 SGHTA and CDR2 FQGNSA. CDR3 coding DNA: TGTGCCAGCAGCCCTCACCAGGGTCCCGGAAACACCATATATTTT. Encoded protein: CASSPHQGPGNTIYF.

The chain has TRBV28 and TRBJ2-7; unclear D gene. CDR3 length equals 12 residues. CDR1 and CDR2 (germline): MDHEN, SYDVKM. The V gene lost 1 base and the J gene lost 5 bases, with 6 bases spanning the gap. The CDR3 nucleotides read TGTGCCAGCAGTTTATTCAGAAACGAGCAGTACTTC. Residues: CASSLFRNEQYF.

The CDR3 nucleotides read TGTGCCAGCAGCTTACAGCGGTGGGGGCCTACCTACGAGCAGTACTTC. This encodes CASSLQRWGPTYEQYF. This chain joins TRBV7-2 and TRBJ2-7; D is possibly TRBD1 (6 bases). The length of the CDR3 is 16 residues. The germline V gene encodes CDR1 SGHTA and CDR2 FQGNSA. V was trimmed by 2 bases and J by 2 bases, leaving 16 bases between them.

The chain joins TRBV5-1 to TRBJ1-1; the match to TRBD1 covers 7 bases. Germline CDR1 and CDR2: SGHRS and YFSETQ. V was pared by 1 base and J by 11 bases, with 8 bases of the junction left unmatched. The CDR3 consists of 13 residues. CDR3 in DNA: TGCGCCAGCAGCTTGAACAGGGGTAACCTCGCTTTCTTT. It translates to CASSLNRGNLAFF.

The chain combines TRBV7-9 with TRBJ2-5; TRBD1 agrees at 9 bases. The J call may be wrong; the DNA end is better matched by TRBJ2-7. The CDR3 is 14 amino acids. The germline V gene encodes CDR1 SEHNR and CDR2 FQNEAQ (reference sequence). As DNA, the CDR3 is TGTGCCAGCAGCTCCCGGGACAGGGTTTTCGAGCAGTACTTC. This codes for CASSSRDRVFEQYF.

This clone has just a few counts. At the DNA level, this CDR3 is encoded by other sequences in the same sample as well. V is TRBV6-5 and J is TRBJ1-1; D remains unclear. CDR1 and CDR2 (germline): MNHEY, SVGAGI. Trimming took off 2 bases at V and 1 base at J, with 5 bases between the two ends. The CDR3 is 13 amino acids. The CDR3 loop is CASSYGRNTEAFF. The DNA for the CDR3 is TGTGCCAGCAGTTACGGGAGGAACACTGAAGCTTTCTTT.

This chain connects TRBV7-2 to TRBJ1-3; D ambiguous. The CDR3 has 15 amino acids. Trimming pared 0 bases from V and 4 bases from J, leaving 10 bases between. In germline, CDR1 is SGHTA, CDR2 FQGNSA. CDR3 amino acids: CASSLAAGGGNTIYF. The CDR3, as DNA: TGTGCCAGCAGCTTAGCGGCGGGTGGGGGAAACACCATATATTTT.

This clone was observed a few times. This chain uses TRBV4-1 with TRBJ2-2; D may be TRBD2 (7 bases). The germline V gene encodes CDR1 MGHRA and CDR2 YSYEKL. The V end lost 1 base, the J end lost 7 bases, and 16 bases lay between the germline ends. The CDR3 totals 16 residues. The CDR3 region has the DNA TGCGCCAGCAGCCAAGGGGGGGGCCCTAGGAGCGGGGAGCTGTTTTTT. Amino acid sequence: CASSQGGGPRSGELFF.

The chain links TRBV6-1 to TRBJ1-5; TRBD1 might be the D (6 bases). Per the germline V gene, CDR1 is MNHNS and CDR2 is SASEGT. V was cut by 5 bases and J by 4 bases, with 15 bases left in between. The CDR3 totals 15 residues. CDR3 DNA sequence: TGTGCCAGCAGTCGAGAGGGGACATCTAATCAGCCCCAGCATTTT. Its protein product is CASSREGTSNQPQHF.

This clone was picked up a small number of times. The V and J genes are TRBV25-1 and TRBJ2-5; D unresolved. In germline, CDR1 is MGHDK, CDR2 SYGVNS. The V end was cut by 3 bases, the J end by 3 bases, with 14 bases between. The CDR3 is 15 residues long. The CDR3 region has the DNA TGTGCCAGCAGTGAGATCGCTGCGCCCAAAGAGACCCAGTACTTC. The encoded protein is CASSEIAAPKETQYF.

V and J are TRBV27 and TRBJ2-2, with a possible D match to TRBD2 (6 bases). The germline V and J ends were trimmed by 3 bases and 0 bases, with 8 bases remaining between them. The CDR3 has 15 residues. Per germline, CDR1 MNHEY and CDR2 SMNVEV (reference sequence). This chain's CDR3 is CASSLWGANTGELFF. Here the CDR3 DNA reads TGTGCCAGCAGTTTGTGGGGGGCGAACACCGGGGAGCTGTTTTTT.

This clone was found once. V and J are TRBV7-9 and TRBJ2-2; D may be TRBD2 (6 bases). The CDR3 is made up of 15 amino acids. Deletions cut 2 bases from V and 6 bases from J, with 13 bases between. Germline CDR1 and CDR2: SEHNR and FQNEAQ (reference sequence). CDR3: CASSLTLATAGELFF. The DNA for the CDR3 is TGTGCCAGCAGCTTAACTCTAGCGACGGCCGGGGAGCTGTTTTTT.

This clone was picked up a small number of times. The CDR3 DNA follows: TGTGCCAGTAGTATTCTTGGAACAGACCATAACTATGGCTACACCTTC. Residues: CASSILGTDHNYGYTF. V is TRBV19 and J is TRBJ1-2; D is unclear. Germline CDR1 is LNHDA and CDR2 is SQIVND (reference sequence). This CDR3 has 16 amino acids. V was cut by 3 bases and J by 1 base, with 15 bases left in between. The variable domain in full, with the rest retrieved from reference TRBV19 and TRBJ1-2, is DGGITQSPKYLFRKEGQNVTLSCEQNLNHDAMYWYRQDPGQGLRLIYYSQIVNDFQKGDIAEGYSVSREKKESFPLTVTSAQKNPTAFYLCASSILGTDHNYGYTFGSGTRLTVV.

This CDR3 reads CASSYSPGTYGYTF. The CDR3 coding sequence is TGTGCCAGCAGTTACTCCCCAGGAACCTATGGCTACACCTTC. The V and J genes are TRBV6-5 and TRBJ1-2; D is ambiguous. Trimming removed 0 bases at V and 4 bases at J, with 9 bases between. Germline CDR1 MNHEY, CDR2 SVGAGI. This CDR3 has 14 residues.

This CDR3 reads CASSLGQTLTDTQYF. For the CDR3, the DNA is TGTGCCAGCAGCTTAGGACAGACACTCACAGATACGCAGTATTTT. The chain joins TRBV7-3 to TRBJ2-3, with D possibly matching TRBD1 (6 bases). Germline assignment: CDR1 SGHTA and CDR2 FQGTGA. The CDR3 extends over 15 amino acids. The V gene lost 2 bases and the J gene lost 2 bases, with 11 bases spanning the gap.

The chain couples TRBV10-2 to TRBJ2-1; 14 bases align to TRBD2. The CDR3 has 17 residues. Looked up from germline, CDR1 is WSHSY and CDR2 is SAAADI. The junction had 12 bases not matched to a gene; V was cut back by 7 bases and J by 7 bases. Written as DNA, the CDR3 is TGCGCCAGCACTCGACTAGCGGGGGGGCTCGTGGAGAATGAGCAGTTCTTC. As protein: CASTRLAGGLVENEQFF.

The V gene is TRBV27, the J gene TRBJ1-1; the match to TRBD1 covers 9 bases. The CDR3 runs to 17 residues. Germline V CDR1 and CDR2: MNHEY, SMNVEV (reference sequence). Germline trimming cut 6 bases from V and 5 bases from J; bases unmatched to any gene: 16. CDR3 amino acids: CASSWTGDQLWVTEAFF. CDR3 sequence (DNA): TGTGCCAGCAGCTGGACAGGGGATCAGCTGTGGGTGACTGAAGCTTTCTTT.

This clone appeared a few times. The gene calls are TRBV18 and TRBJ2-7, with 7 bases lining up with TRBD1. Germline V gene sequence: CDR1 KGHSH, CDR2 LQKENI. J lost 3 bases, V lost 6 bases, and 5 bases had no gene match. The CDR3 is made up of 13 amino acids. The CDR3 sequence: CASSQGDGYEQYF. The CDR3 coding sequence is TGTGCCAGCTCGCAGGGGGACGGCTACGAGCAGTACTTC. Full variable domain (rest looked up from reference TRBV18 and TRBJ2-7): NAGVMQNPRHLVRRRGQEARLRCSPMKGHSHVYWYRQLPEEGLKFMVYLQKENIIDESGMPKERFSAEFPKEGPSILRIQQVVRGDSAAYFCASSQGDGYEQYFGPGTRLTVT.

The chain links TRBV7-2 to TRBJ1-2; D possibly corresponds to TRBD1 (5 bases). The CDR3 has 14 amino acids. Trimming shortened V by 2 bases and J by 1 base, and 8 bases separated the two germline ends. Germline lookup yields CDR1 SGHTA and CDR2 FQGNSA. The CDR3, as DNA: TGTGCCAGCAGCTTACACAGGAGTAACTATGGCTACACCTTC. Translating it yields CASSLHRSNYGYTF.

The chain joins TRBV5-6 to TRBJ2-6, with D perhaps matching TRBD1 (6 bases). Germline V lookup: CDR1 SGHDT, CDR2 YYEEEE. Trimming left V 2 bases short and J 7 bases short, with 10 bases between. CDR3 length equals 14 residues. CDR3 nucleotides: TGTGCCAGCAGCTTTTCCGGGACAGCCAACGTCCTGACTTTC. Protein: CASSFSGTANVLTF.